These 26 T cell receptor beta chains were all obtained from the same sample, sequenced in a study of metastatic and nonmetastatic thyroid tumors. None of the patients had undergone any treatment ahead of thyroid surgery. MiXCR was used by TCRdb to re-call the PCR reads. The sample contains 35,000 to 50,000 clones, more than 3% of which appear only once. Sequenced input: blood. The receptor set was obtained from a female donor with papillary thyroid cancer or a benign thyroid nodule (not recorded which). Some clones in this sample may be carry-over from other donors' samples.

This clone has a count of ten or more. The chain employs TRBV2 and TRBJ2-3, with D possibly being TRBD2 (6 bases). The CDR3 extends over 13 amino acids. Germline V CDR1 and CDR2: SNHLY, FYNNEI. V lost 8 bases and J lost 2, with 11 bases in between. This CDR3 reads CASGDSYTDTQYF. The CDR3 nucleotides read TGTGCCAGCGGGGACTCCTACACAGATACGCAGTATTTT. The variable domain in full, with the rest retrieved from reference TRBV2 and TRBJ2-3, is EPEVTQTPSHQVTQMGQEVILRCVPISNHLYFYWYRQILGQKVEFLVSFYNNEISEKSEIFDDQFSVERPDGSNFTLKIRSTKLEDSAMYFCASGDSYTDTQYFGPGTRLTVL.

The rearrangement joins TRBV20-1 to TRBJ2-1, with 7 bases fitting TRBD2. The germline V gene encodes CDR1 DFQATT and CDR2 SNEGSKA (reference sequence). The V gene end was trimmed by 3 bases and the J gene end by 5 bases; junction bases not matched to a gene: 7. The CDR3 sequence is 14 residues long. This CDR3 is CSARRLAGNNEQFF. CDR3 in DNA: TGCAGTGCTAGGCGACTAGCAGGAAACAATGAGCAGTTCTTC.

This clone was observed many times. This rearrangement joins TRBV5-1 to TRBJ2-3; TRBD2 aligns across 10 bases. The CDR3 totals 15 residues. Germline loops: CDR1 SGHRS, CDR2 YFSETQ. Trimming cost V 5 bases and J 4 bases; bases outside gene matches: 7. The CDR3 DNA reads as TGCGCCAGCAGTTGGCTAGCGGGAGCAGCAGATACGCAGTATTTT. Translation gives CASSWLAGAADTQYF.

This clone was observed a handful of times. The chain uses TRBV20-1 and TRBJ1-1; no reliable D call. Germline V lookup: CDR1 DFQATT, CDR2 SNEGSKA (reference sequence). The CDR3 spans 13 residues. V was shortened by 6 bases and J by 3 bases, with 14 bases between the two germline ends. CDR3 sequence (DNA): TGCAGTGCCGAGCCATACGAGGACACTGAAGCTTTCTTT. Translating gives CSAEPYEDTEAFF.

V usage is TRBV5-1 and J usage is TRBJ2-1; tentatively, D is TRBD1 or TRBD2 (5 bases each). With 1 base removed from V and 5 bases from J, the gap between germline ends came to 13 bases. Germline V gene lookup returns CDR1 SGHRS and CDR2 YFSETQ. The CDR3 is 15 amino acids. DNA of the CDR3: TGCGCCAGCAGCTTGTCAGGGAGAGAGAACAATGAGCAGTTCTTC. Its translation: CASSLSGRENNEQFF.

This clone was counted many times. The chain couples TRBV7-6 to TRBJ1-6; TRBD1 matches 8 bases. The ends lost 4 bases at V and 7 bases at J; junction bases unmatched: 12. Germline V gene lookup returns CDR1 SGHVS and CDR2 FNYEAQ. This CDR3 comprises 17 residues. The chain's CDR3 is CASSSGQAVVSNSPLHF. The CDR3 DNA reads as TGTGCCAGCAGCTCGGGACAGGCAGTCGTCTCGAATTCACCCCTCCACTTT.

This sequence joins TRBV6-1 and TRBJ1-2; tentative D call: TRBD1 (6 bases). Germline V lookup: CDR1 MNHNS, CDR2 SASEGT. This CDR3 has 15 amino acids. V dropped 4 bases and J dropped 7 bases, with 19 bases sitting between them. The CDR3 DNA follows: TGTGCCAGCAGTGCCGGGACACCACTGAGGGGTGGCTACACCTTC. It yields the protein CASSAGTPLRGGYTF.

The CDR3 nucleotides are TGCGCCAGCAGCATCGACTTGATCAATGAGCAGTTCTTC. This translates into CASSIDLINEQFF. This chain uses TRBV5-1 with TRBJ2-1; no clear D gene. The CDR3 contains 13 residues. V shed 4 bases and J shed 6 bases, with 11 bases lying between them. CDR1 is SGHRS and CDR2 is YFSETQ in the germline V gene.

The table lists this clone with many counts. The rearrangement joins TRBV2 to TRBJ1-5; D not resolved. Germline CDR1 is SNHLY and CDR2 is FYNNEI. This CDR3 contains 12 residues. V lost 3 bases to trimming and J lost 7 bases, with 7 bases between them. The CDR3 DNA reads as TGTGCCAGCAGTGACAGAGAACAGCCCCAGCATTTT. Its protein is CASSDREQPQHF.

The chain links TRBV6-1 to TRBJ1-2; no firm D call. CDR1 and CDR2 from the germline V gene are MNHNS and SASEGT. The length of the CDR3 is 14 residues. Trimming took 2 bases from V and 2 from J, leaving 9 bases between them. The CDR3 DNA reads TGTGCCAGCAGTGAACCCTGGGCAAACTATGGCTACACCTTC. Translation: CASSEPWANYGYTF.

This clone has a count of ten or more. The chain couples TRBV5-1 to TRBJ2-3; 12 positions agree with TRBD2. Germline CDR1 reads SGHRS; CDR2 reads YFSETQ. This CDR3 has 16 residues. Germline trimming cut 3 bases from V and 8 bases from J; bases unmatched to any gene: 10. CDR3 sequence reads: CASSSSTSGRPGTQYF. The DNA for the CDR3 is TGCGCCAGCAGCTCTTCGACTAGCGGGAGACCTGGTACGCAGTATTTT.

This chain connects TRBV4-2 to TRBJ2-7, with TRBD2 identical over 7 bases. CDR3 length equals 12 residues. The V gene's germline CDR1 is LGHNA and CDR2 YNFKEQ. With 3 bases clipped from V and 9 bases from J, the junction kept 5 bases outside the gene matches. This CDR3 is CASSQGGGGQYF. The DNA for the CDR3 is TGTGCCAGCAGCCAGGGGGGGGGGGGGCAGTACTTC.

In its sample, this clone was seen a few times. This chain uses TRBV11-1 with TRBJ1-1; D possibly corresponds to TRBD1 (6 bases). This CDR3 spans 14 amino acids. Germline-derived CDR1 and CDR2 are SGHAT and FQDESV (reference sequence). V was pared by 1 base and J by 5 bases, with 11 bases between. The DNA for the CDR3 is TGTGCCAGCAGCTTAGACAGGGCGAGGACTGAAGCTTTCTTT. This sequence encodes CASSLDRARTEAFF.

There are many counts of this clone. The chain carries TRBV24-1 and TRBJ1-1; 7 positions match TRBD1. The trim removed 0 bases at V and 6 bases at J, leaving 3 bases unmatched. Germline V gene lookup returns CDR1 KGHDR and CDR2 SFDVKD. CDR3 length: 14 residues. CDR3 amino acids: CATSDLDRDAEAFF. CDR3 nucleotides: TGTGCCACCAGTGATTTGGACAGGGACGCTGAAGCTTTCTTT.

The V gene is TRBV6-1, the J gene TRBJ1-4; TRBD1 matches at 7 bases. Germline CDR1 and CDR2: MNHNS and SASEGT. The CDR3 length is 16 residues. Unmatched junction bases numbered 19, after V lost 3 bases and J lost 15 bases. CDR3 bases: TGTGCCAGCAGTGATCTCGGGGGACAGCGGAGGGTAAGAATGTTTTTT. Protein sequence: CASSDLGGQRRVRMFF.

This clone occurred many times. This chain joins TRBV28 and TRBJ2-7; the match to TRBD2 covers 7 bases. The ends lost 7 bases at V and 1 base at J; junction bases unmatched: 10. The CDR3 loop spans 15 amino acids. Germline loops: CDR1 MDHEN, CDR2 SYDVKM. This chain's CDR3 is CASNVAGLLSYEQYF. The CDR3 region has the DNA TGTGCCAGCAATGTAGCGGGTTTACTATCCTACGAGCAGTACTTC.

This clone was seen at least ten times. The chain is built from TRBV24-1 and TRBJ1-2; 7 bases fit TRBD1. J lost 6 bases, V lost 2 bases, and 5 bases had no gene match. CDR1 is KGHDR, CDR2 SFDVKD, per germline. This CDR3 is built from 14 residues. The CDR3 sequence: CATSDSDRFNGYTF. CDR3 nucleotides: TGTGCCACCAGTGATTCGGACAGGTTCAATGGCTACACCTTC.

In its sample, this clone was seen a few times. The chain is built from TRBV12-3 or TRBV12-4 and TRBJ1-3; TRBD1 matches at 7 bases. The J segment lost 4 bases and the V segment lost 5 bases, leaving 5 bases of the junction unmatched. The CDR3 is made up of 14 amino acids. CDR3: CASSEQGMGNTIYF. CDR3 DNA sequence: TGTGCCAGCAGTGAACAGGGGATGGGAAACACCATATATTTT.

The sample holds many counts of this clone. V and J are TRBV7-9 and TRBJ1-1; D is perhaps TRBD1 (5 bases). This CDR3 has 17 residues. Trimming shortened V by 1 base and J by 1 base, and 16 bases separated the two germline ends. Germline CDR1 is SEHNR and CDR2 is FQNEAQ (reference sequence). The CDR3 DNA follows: TGTGCCAGCAGCTTAGATGTGGGGTCGGGACCGAACACTGAAGCTTTCTTT. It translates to CASSLDVGSGPNTEAFF.

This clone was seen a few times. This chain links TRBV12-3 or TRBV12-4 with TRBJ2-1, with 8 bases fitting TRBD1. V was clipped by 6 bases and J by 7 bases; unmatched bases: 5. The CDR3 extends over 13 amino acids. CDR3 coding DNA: TGTGCCAGCAGGACTGGACAGGGAAATGAGCAGTTCTTC. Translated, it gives CASRTGQGNEQFF.

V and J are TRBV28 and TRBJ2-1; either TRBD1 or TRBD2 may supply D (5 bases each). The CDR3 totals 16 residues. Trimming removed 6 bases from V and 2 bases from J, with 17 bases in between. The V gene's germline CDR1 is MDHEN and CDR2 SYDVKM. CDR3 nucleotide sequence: TGTGCCAGCAGATCGGACCGGGACGGAACCTACAATGAGCAGTTCTTC. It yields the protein CASRSDRDGTYNEQFF.

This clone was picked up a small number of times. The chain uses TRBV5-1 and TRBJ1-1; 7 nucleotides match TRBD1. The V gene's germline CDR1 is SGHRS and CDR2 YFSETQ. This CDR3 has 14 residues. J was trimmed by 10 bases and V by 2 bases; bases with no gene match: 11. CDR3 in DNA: TGCGCCAGCAGCTTTGGAGGGGGCGCAGGAGGAGCTTTCTTT. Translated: CASSFGGGAGGAFF. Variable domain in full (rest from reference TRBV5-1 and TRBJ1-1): KAGVTQTPRYLIKTRGQQVTLSCSPISGHRSVSWYQQTPGQGLQFLFEYFSETQRNKGNFPGRFSGRQFSNSRSEMNVSTLELGDSALYLCASSFGGGAGGAFFGQGTRLTVV.

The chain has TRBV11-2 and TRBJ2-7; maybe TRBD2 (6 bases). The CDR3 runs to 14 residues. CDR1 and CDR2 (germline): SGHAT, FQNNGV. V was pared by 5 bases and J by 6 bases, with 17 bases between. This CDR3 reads CASSVPPGDREQYF. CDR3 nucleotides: TGTGCCAGCAGCGTACCCCCGGGGGACCGCGAGCAGTACTTC.

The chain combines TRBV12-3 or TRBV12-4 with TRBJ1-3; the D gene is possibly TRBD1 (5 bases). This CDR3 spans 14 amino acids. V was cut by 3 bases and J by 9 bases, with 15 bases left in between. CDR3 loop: CASSFGGLESTIYF. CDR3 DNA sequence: TGTGCCAGCAGTTTCGGGGGTCTGGAAAGCACCATATATTTT.

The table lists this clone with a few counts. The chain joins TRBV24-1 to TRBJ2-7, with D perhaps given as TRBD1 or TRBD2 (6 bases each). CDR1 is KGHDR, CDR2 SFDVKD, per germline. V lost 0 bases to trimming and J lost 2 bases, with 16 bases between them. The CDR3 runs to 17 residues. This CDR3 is CATSDLPVQGGTYEQYF. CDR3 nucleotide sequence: TGTGCCACCAGTGATTTGCCGGTACAGGGAGGCACCTACGAGCAGTACTTC.

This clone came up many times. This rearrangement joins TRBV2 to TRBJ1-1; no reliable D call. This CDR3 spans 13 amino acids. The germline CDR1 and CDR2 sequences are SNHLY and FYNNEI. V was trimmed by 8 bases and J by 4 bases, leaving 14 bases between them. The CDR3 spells CASASQKGTEAFF. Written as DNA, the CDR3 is TGTGCCAGCGCGTCACAGAAGGGCACTGAAGCTTTCTTT.